This T cell receptor beta chain was identified during a study of shared clonotypes between healthy human individuals. Overall study results and limits: Memory subsets generally showed lower estimated richness than naive subsets. Sequencing depth was expected to affect clonotype sharing among donors. A handful of donors had roughly 5.2% of their naive CD4 clonotypes in common.

This CDR3 comprises 15 residues. The V gene end was trimmed by 6 bases and the J gene end by 0 bases; junction bases not matched to a gene: 2. The V gene's germline CDR1 is LGHNT and CDR2 FRNRAP. On this clone itself: Its antigen is not known.

Positively selected for CCR7, the CD45RO-negative cells used as naive CD8 cells excluded terminally differentiated effector memory CD45RA+ cells. For every subset, genomic DNA was evenly distributed across several immunoSEQ plates. Assay: immunoSEQ multiplex PCR; the TCRdb copy retains only in-frame clones and omits some. The table records approximately 2,000,000 clones, 80% to 95% of them present only once. The TCR sequence derives from a man younger than 30 in good health. Some clones in this sample may be carry-over from other donors' samples. The gene calls are TRBV12-5 and TRBJ2-1; TRBD2 aligns across 10 bases. Material: naive CD8+ T cells from PBMCs. CDR3 sequence reads: CASGPSGSSYNEQFF. As DNA, the CDR3 is TGTGCTAGTGGACCTAGCGGGAGCTCCTACAATGAGCAGTTCTTC.